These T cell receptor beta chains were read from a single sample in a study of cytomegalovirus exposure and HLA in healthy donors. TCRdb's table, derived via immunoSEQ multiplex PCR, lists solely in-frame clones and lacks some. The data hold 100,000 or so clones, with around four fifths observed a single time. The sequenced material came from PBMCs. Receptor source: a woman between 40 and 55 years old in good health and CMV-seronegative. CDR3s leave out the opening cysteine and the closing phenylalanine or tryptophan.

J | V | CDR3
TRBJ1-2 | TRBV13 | ASSSYRGTGKVYGYT
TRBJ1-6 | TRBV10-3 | AIKAQGDSPLH
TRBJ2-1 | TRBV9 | ASSPQGTGGYNEQF
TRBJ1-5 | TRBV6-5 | ASRPTAPGRPQH
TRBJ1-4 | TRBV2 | ASRVGGTNEKLF
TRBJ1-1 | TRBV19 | ASTEPTDRTEAF
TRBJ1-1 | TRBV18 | ASSPPGQGYTEAF
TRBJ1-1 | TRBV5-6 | ASSLDVRLDRNTEAF
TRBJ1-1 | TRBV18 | ASSQPPGYTEAF
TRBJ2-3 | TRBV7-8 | ASTIWGGLSTDTQY
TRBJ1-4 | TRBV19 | ASSIDRGAGDEKLF
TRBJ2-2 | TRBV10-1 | ASRDTVAGELF
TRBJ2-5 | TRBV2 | ASSVTSGEKETQY
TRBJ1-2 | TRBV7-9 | ASSFGQGEMGYGYT
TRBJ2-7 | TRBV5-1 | ASSESSYEQY
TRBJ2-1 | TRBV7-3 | ASQRDRTSHEQF
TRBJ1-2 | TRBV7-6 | ASSLGDTSYGYT
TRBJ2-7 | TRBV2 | ASSFSPYEQY
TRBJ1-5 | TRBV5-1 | ASSLGTEGQPQH
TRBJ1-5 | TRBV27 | ASSIQGRSQPQH
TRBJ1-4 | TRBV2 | ASEQENFANEKLF
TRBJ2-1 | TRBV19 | ASKSGGDPF
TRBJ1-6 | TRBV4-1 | ASSHHRGGGNSPLH
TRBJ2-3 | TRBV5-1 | ASTSMGGSVADTQY
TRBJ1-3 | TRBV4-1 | ASSQLWGDTIY
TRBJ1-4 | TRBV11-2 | ASSSRYATNEKLF
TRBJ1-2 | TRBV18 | ASSPLDRWDNYGYT
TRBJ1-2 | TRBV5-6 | ASSQPGQGVSREGYT
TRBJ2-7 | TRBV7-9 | ASSPVGEGYEQY
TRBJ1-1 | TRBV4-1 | ASSQEANTEAF
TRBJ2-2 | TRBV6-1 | ASSWGQNTGELF
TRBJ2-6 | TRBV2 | ASRTGTAASGANVLT
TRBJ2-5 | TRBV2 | ASSAAGVIVETQY
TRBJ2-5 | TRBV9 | PSGESQETQY
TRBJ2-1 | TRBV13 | ASSLVRTSGFIQGNEQF
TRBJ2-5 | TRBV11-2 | ASRTGGGRETQY
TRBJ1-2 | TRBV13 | ASSLRQGNYGYT
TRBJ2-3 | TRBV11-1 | ASSVADTQY
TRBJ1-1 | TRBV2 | ASTLQELNTEAF
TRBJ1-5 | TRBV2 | ASSDGWPGGTIRNQPQH
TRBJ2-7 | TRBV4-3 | ASSQDRGGSSYEQY
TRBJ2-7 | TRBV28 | ASSYKSEQY
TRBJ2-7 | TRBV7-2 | ASSIAGGSYEQY
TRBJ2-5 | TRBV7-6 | ASSRSETQY
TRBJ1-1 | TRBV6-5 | ASSYSRRQDTEAF
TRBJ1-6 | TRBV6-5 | ASSWTGGQGSPLH
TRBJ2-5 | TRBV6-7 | ASSYLPVGEQY
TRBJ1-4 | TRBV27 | ASSFSFFTNEKLF
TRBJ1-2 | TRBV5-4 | ASSPMYGQGNYGYT
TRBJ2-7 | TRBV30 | AWRSTGTPYEQY
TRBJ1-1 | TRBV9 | ASSTGTGGTEAF
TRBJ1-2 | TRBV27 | ASRSQAYGYT